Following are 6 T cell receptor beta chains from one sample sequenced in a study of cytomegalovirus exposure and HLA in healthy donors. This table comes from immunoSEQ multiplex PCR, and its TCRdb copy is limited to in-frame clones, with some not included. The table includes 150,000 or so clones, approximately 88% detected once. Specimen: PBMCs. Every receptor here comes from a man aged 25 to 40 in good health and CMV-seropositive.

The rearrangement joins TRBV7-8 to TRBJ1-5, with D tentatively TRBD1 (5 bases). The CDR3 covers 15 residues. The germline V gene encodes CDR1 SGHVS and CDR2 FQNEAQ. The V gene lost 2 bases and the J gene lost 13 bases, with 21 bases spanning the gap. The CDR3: CASSLLPTAISPQHF. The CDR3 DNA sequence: TGTGCCAGCAGCTTACTCCCGACAGCAATCAGCCCGCAGCATTTT.

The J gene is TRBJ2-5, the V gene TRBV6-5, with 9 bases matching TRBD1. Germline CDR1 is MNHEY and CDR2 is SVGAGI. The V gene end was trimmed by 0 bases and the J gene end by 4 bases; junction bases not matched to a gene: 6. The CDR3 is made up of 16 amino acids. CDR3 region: CASSYSVGQGGETQYF. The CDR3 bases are TGTGCCAGCAGTTACTCTGTGGGACAGGGAGGAGAGACCCAGTACTTC.

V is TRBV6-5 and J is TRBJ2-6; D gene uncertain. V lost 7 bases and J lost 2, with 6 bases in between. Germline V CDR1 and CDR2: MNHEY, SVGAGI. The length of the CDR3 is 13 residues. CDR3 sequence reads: CASNMAGANVLTF. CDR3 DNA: TGTGCCAGCAACATGGCTGGGGCCAACGTCCTGACTTTC.

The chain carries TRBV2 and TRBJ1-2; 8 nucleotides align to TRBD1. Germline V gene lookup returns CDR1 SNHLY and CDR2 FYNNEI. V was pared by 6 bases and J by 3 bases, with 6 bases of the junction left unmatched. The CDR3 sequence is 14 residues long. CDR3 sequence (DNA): TGTGCCAGCAGCCCGACAGGGGCGGACTATGGCTACACCTTC. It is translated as CASSPTGADYGYTF.

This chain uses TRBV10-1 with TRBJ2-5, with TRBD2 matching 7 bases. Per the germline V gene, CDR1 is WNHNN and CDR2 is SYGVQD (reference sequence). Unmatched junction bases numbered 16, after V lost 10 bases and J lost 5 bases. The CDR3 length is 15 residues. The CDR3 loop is CATQPRLARGETQYF. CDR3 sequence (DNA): TGCGCCACACAACCCCGACTAGCCCGCGGGGAGACCCAGTACTTC.

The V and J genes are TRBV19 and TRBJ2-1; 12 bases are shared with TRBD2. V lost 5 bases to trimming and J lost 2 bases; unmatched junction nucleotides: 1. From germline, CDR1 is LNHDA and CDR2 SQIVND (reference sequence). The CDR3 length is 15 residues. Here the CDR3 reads CASSSSGRAYNEQFF. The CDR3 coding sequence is TGTGCCAGTAGTTCTAGCGGGAGGGCCTACAATGAGCAGTTCTTC.